This TCR beta chain derives from a study of blood T cell repertoires in COVID-19. Overall study: Collection of acute and convalescent COVID-19 samples took place in the United States, Italy and Spain. Sample material is recorded as cDNA or gDNA derived from T cells, B-cell-depleted T cells, or PBMCs.

While infection was still active, Seattle patients were enrolled and then followed longitudinally. This CDR3 has 13 residues. V was clipped by 1 base and J by 4 bases, with 6 bases between them. Germline lookup yields CDR1 SGHDN and CDR2 FVKESK. Per the authors' pipeline: Reference gene primer amplification gave estimated nucleated cell counts. This table comes from immunoSEQ multiplex PCR, and its TCRdb copy is limited to in-frame clones, with some not included. The V and J calls and clone size were taken over from that table, and D and trimming were inferred from the DNA. This table holds hundreds of thousands of clones, roughly nine tenths found once. In its sample, this clone was seen a few times.

The clonotype comes from a woman between 50 and 59 years old with COVID-19, enrolled during active disease. This sequence joins TRBV14 and TRBJ2-3; D is unclear. Material for sequencing was peripheral blood. CDR3 bases: TGTGCCAGCAGCCAAGGGCTCGCAGATACGCAGTATTTT. Translating gives CASSQGLADTQYF.